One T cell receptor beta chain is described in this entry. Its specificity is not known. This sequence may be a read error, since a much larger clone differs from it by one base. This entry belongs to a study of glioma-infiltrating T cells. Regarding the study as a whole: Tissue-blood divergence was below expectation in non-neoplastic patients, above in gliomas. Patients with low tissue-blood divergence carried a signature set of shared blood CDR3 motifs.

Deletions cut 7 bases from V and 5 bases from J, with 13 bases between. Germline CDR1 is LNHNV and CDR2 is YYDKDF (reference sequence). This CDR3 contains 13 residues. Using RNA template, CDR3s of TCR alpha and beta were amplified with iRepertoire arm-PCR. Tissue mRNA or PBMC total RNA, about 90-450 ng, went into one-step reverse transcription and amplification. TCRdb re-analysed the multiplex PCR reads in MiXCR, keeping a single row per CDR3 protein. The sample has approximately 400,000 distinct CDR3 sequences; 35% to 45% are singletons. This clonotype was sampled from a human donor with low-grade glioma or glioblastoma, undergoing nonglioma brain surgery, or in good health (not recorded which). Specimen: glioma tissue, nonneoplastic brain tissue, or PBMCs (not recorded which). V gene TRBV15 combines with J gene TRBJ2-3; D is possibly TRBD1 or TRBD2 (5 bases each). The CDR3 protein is CATTRDPEDTQYF. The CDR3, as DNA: TGTGCCACCACCAGGGACCCCGAAGATACGCAGTATTTT.